This T cell receptor beta chain was sequenced in a study of CD8+CD57+ T cells in acquired aplastic anemia. Across the study: Across the sorted CD4+ and CD8+ cells, DNA amounts averaged approximately 3.1 ug. Sequencing produced an average of about 11 million reads per healthy donor for CD4+ cells.

Profiles of TCR beta VDJ and CDR3 were generated from a genomic DNA template. TCRdb analysed the reads with MiXCR anew, one entry per CDR3 protein. The table records 150,000 to 200,000 distinct CDR3 sequences, 45% to 50% of them present only once. Of note for this clonotype: Its antigen is currently unknown. The junction differs from germline at one of its ends, possibly a read error.

Study findings and constraints: In CD8+ cells, Simpson's diversity showed no significant difference between patients and controls.

The TCR comes from a human donor in good health. The specimen sequenced was sorted CD4+, CD8+, or CD8+CD57+ T cells (not recorded which) from PBMCs.

The CDR3 spells CVSSISMNTEAFF. CDR3 sequence (DNA): TGTGTCAGTAGTATATCCATGAACACTGAAGCTTTCTTT. The J gene is TRBJ1-1, the V gene TRBV19; D gene ambiguous. Germline lookup yields CDR1 LNHDA and CDR2 SQIVND (reference sequence). The CDR3 length is 13 residues.